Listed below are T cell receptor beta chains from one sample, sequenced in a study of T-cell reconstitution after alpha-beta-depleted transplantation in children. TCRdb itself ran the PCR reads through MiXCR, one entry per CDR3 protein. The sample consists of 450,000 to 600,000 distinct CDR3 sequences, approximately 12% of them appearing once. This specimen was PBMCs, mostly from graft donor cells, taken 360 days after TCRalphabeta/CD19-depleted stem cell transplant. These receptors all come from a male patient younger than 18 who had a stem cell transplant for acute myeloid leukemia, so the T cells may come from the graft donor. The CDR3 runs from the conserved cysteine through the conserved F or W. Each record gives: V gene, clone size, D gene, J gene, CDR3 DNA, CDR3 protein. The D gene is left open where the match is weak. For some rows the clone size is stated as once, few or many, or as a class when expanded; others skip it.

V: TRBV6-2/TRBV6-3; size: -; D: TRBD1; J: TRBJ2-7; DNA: TGTGCCAGCAGTTACTTTTCGACAGGGGGCTACGAGCAGTACTTC; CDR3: CASSYFSTGGYEQYF
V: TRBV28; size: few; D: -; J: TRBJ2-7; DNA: TGTGCCAGCAGTTCCGAGCGGGCCCCCTACGAGCAGTACTTC; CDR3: CASSSERAPYEQYF
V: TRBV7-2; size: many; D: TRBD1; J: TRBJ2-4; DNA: TGTGCCAGCAGCTTAAGACAGGGGATAGCCAAAAACATTCAGTACTTC; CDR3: CASSLRQGIAKNIQYF
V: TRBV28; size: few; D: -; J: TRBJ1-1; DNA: TGTGCCAGCAGTTTGTTCGGCCTTCCGGGGGACGCTTTCTTT; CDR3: CASSLFGLPGDAFF
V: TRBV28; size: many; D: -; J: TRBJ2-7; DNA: TGTGCCAGCAGAAGACGGACGGATAGCTACGAGCAGTACTTC; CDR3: CASRRRTDSYEQYF
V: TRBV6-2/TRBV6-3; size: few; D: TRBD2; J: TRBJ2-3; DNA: TGTGCCAGCAGGCCGACTAGCGGGAGAGTAGATACGCAGTATTTT; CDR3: CASRPTSGRVDTQYF
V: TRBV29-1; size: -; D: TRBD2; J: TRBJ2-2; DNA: TGCAGCGTTGAATTTAAAGCTAGCGGGAACACCGGGGAGCTGTTTTTT; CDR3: CSVEFKASGNTGELFF
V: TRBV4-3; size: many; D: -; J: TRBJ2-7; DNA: TGCGCCAGCAGCCAAGATCCGAACCCGGGTCGAGCCAACGAGCAGTACTTC; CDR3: CASSQDPNPGRANEQYF
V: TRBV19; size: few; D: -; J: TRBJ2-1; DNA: TGTGCCAGTACCGCCTCGGGCAGGGGTTACAATGAGCAGTTCTTC; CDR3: CASTASGRGYNEQFF
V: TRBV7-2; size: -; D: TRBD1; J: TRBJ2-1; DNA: TGTGCCAGCAGCTTCATACAGGGGTACAATGAGCAGTTCTTC; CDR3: CASSFIQGYNEQFF
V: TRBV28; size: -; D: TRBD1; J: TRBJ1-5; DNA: TGTGCCAGCAGCCTGACAGGGGCTAGCAATCAGCCCCAGCATTTT; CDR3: CASSLTGASNQPQHF
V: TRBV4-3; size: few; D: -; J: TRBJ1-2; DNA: TGCGCCAGCAGCCAAGATACGAGGGGTGGCTACACCTTC; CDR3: CASSQDTRGGYTF
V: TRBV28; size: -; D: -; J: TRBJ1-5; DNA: TGTGCCAGCAGTTTAAGGGGCAGGCAGTTAACTTATCAGCCCCAGCATTTT; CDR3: CASSLRGRQLTYQPQHF
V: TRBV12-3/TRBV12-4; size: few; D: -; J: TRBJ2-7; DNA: TGTGCCAGCACCCATGGGCAACCCTACGAGCAGTACTTC; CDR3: CASTHGQPYEQYF
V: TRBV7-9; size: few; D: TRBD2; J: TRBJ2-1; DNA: TGTGCCAGCAGCTCTAGCGGCCGGGGTGAGCAGTTCTTC; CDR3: CASSSSGRGEQFF
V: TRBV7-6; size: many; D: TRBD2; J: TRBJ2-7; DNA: TGTGCCAGCAGCTTAGAGACTAGCGGGAGTTCCTACGAGCAGTACTTC; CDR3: CASSLETSGSSYEQYF
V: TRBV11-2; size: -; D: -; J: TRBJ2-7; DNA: TGTGCCAGCAGCTTAGAGGGATTGGGGATTCTGTGGACTAGCCAGGGGGACGAGCAGTACTTC; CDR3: CASSLEGLGILWTSQGDEQYF